The rows below give T cell receptor beta chains drawn from one sample of a study of T cell responses to AZD1222 COVID-19 vaccine. Repertoires were generated with immunoSEQ multiplex PCR, while TCRdb's copy carries only in-frame clones and drops some. The sample has 150,000 or so clones; approximately 90% are singletons. The specimen was peripheral blood, collected 28 days after the second AZD1222 dose. The receptor set was obtained from an adult who received the AZD1222 COVID-19 vaccine. The CDR3 runs from the conserved cysteine through the conserved F or W. D genes are given only for firm matches. The size field is filled for only some rows; it gives once, few, many or a size class.

abundance | len | j_gene | v_gene | d_gene | CDR3nt | CDR3aa
. | 14 | TRBJ2-7 | TRBV28 | TRBD2 | TGTGCCAGCACCAGCGGGGGTTACCTTGGCGAGCAGTACTTC | CASTSGGYLGEQYF
. | 12 | TRBJ2-3 | TRBV2 | . | TGTGCCAGCAGTGAAGGTCCAGATACGCAGTATTTT | CASSEGPDTQYF
. | 15 | TRBJ2-7 | TRBV5-1 | . | TGCGCCAGCCGTAGGCAACTTGAGGTTCCCTACGAGCAGTACTTC | CASRRQLEVPYEQYF
. | 13 | TRBJ2-7 | TRBV24-1 | . | TGTGCCACCAGTGATTCGGGGGACTACGAGCAGTACTTC | CATSDSGDYEQYF
. | 15 | TRBJ1-2 | TRBV9 | TRBD1 | TGTGCCAGCAGCACCCCAACAGGGGGCAACTATGGCTACACCTTC | CASSTPTGGNYGYTF
. | 14 | TRBJ2-1 | TRBV6-6 | TRBD2 | TGTGCCAGCAGTTACCTTAGCGGGGGCAATGAGCAGTTCTTC | CASSYLSGGNEQFF
. | 13 | TRBJ1-1 | TRBV2 | . | TGTGCCAGCAGGAATACCGTGAACACTGAAGCTTTCTTT | CASRNTVNTEAFF
. | 11 | TRBJ2-2 | TRBV12-3/TRBV12-4 | . | TGTGCCAGCAGTTTCACCGGGGAGCTGTTTTTT | CASSFTGELFF
. | 14 | TRBJ1-2 | TRBV13 | . | TGTGCCAGCACCGGGGTAGATCCACTCTATGGCTACACCTTC | CASTGVDPLYGYTF
. | 12 | TRBJ2-7 | TRBV7-9 | . | TGTGCCAGCACCTCGGAGGGGGGCGAGCAGTACTTC | CASTSEGGEQYF
few | 14 | TRBJ1-1 | TRBV5-1 | . | TGCGCCAGCAGCGCCTCGACAGGTCACACTGAAGCTTTCTTT | CASSASTGHTEAFF
. | 16 | TRBJ1-2 | TRBV6-5 | . | TGTGCCAGCAGTTACTCGCCAACAGCGACTAACTATGGCTACACCTTC | CASSYSPTATNYGYTF
once | 15 | TRBJ2-1 | TRBV5-4 | TRBD2 | TGTGCCAGCAGCTTGTGGGGCGGGAGAAGGAATGAGCAGTTCTTC | CASSLWGGRRNEQFF
. | 17 | TRBJ2-1 | TRBV14 | TRBD2 | TGTGCCAGCAGCCTAAAGCGGAGACTAGCGGGCCACAATGAGCAGTTCTTC | CASSLKRRLAGHNEQFF
. | 16 | TRBJ2-1 | TRBV5-1 | . | TGCGCCAGCAGCCCGGAGGGGACAGTGACCTACAATGAGCAGTTCTTC | CASSPEGTVTYNEQFF
. | 16 | TRBJ2-2 | TRBV5-5 | TRBD1 | TGTGCCAGCAGCGCCGGGACAGGGCGAGGAACCGGGGAGCTGTTTTTT | CASSAGTGRGTGELFF
. | 15 | TRBJ2-2 | TRBV9 | TRBD1 | TGTGCCAGCAGCGGGGACAGGGTGGCCACCGGGGAGCTGTTTTTT | CASSGDRVATGELFF
. | 13 | TRBJ2-1 | TRBV19 | TRBD2 | TGTGCTACTAGCGGGAGAGTTGTGGGTGAGCAGTTCTTC | CATSGRVVGEQFF
. | 16 | TRBJ2-3 | TRBV7-3 | TRBD2 | TGTGCCAGCAGCTTAAAAGGGACTACCATCACAGATACGCAGTATTTT | CASSLKGTTITDTQYF
. | 12 | TRBJ1-1 | TRBV5-5 | TRBD1 | TGTGCCAGCAGCTTGGGACAGGGTGAAGCTTTCTTT | CASSLGQGEAFF
. | 13 | TRBJ2-7 | TRBV5-6 | TRBD1 | TGTGCCAGCAGCTTGGGGACAGGGCCCGAGCAGTACTTC | CASSLGTGPEQYF
. | 14 | TRBJ2-1 | TRBV27 | . | TGTGCCAGCAGTAGCCGGGGGAGCTACAATGAGCAGTTCTTC | CASSSRGSYNEQFF
once | 15 | TRBJ2-7 | TRBV3-1/TRBV3-2 | TRBD1 | TGTGCCAGCAGCCAAGCGACAGGGGGCCCCTACGAGCAGTACTTC | CASSQATGGPYEQYF
. | 12 | TRBJ1-2 | TRBV12-3/TRBV12-4 | . | TGTGCCAGCAAAGGACAGCTTTATGGCTACACCTTC | CASKGQLYGYTF
. | 14 | TRBJ1-1 | TRBV5-1 | . | TGCGCCAGCAGCCCCGATATAGGGGTTACTGAAGCTTTCTTT | CASSPDIGVTEAFF
. | 13 | TRBJ1-6 | TRBV27 | . | TGTGCCAGCAGGGGGGGTGGGGGTTCACCCCTCCACTTT | CASRGGGGSPLHF
many | 14 | TRBJ1-2 | TRBV4-1 | . | TGCGCCAGCAGCCAAGCTATGGCTAACTATGGCTACACCTTC | CASSQAMANYGYTF
. | 15 | TRBJ2-1 | TRBV6-5 | . | TGTGCCAGCAGTTACTCCCCAAACAGGGATAATGAGCAGTTCTTC | CASSYSPNRDNEQFF
. | 13 | TRBJ1-1 | TRBV18 | . | TGTGCCAGCTCGACCGGGGGAAACACTGAAGCTTTCTTT | CASSTGGNTEAFF
. | 15 | TRBJ1-1 | TRBV25-1 | . | TGTGCCAGCAGTGAATGGCGGGCCGGAAACACTGAAGCTTTCTTT | CASSEWRAGNTEAFF
. | 17 | TRBJ1-2 | TRBV2 | . | TGTGCCAGCAGTGAAGCTAGAACGGGACATCCCAACTATGGCTACACCTTC | CASSEARTGHPNYGYTF
few | 17 | TRBJ1-1 | TRBV11-2 | . | TGTGCCAGCAGCTTGGGTCGGGGAAGGGGGAAGGACACTGAAGCTTTCTTT | CASSLGRGRGKDTEAFF
. | 12 | TRBJ1-1 | TRBV18 | . | TGTGCCAGCTCACCAGTGGGGGCTGAAGCTTTCTTT | CASSPVGAEAFF
. | 15 | TRBJ2-1 | TRBV6-5 | . | TGTGCCAGCGCCTCTGGGGGGACAGACTACAATGAGCAGTTCTTC | CASASGGTDYNEQFF
. | 15 | TRBJ1-1 | TRBV9 | TRBD1 | TGTGCCAGCTCCGCTTTGACAGGGGATTACACTGAAGCTTTCTTT | CASSALTGDYTEAFF
. | 11 | TRBJ2-2 | TRBV12-3/TRBV12-4 | . | TGTGCCATCCTATTCACCGGGGAGCTGTTTTTT | CAILFTGELFF
. | 15 | TRBJ2-7 | TRBV2 | . | TGTGCCAGCAGAGGATTCGTAGGGGATTCCTACGAGCAGTACTTC | CASRGFVGDSYEQYF
. | 12 | TRBJ1-5 | TRBV12-3/TRBV12-4 | . | TGTGCCAGCAGCCTCGGGGATCAGCCCCAGCATTTT | CASSLGDQPQHF
. | 14 | TRBJ1-2 | TRBV6-5 | . | TGTGCCAGCAGTTACCGGGGACAAAGCTATGGCTACACCTTC | CASSYRGQSYGYTF
. | 14 | TRBJ1-5 | TRBV19 | . | TGTGCCAGTAGTATTCGGCTGGTGGATCAGCCCCAGCATTTT | CASSIRLVDQPQHF
. | 13 | TRBJ1-6 | TRBV28 | . | TGTGCCAGCAGGCCGGGACATAGTTCACCCCTCCACTTT | CASRPGHSSPLHF
. | 16 | TRBJ2-1 | TRBV7-9 | . | TGTGCCAGCAGCTTAAGAGATCCGGGCTCCTACAATGAGCAGTTCTTC | CASSLRDPGSYNEQFF